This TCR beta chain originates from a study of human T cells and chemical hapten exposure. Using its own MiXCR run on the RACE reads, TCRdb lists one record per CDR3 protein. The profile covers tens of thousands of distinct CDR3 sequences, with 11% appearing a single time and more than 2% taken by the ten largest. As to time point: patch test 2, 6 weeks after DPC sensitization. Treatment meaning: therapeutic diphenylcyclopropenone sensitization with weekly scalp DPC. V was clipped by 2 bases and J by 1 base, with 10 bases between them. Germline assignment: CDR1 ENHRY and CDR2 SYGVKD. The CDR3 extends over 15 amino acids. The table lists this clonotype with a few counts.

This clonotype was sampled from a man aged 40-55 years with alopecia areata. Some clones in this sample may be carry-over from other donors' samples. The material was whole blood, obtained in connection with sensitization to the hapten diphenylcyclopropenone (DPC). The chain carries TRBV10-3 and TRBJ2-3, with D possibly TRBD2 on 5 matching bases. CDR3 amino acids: CAISEVRGRTDTQYF. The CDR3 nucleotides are TGTGCCATCAGTGAGGTCCGAGGGCGCACAGATACGCAGTATTTT.